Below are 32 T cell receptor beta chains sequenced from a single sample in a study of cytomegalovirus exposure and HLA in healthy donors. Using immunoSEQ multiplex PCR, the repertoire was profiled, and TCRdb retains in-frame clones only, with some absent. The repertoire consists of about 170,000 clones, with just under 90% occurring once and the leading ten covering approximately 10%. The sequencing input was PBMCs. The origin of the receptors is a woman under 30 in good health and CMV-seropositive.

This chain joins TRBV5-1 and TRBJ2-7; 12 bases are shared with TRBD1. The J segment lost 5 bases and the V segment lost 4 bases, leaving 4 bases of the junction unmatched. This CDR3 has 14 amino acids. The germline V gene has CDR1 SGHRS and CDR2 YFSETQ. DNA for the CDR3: TGCGCCAGCAGCGAGGGGACAGGGGGCCACGAGCAGTACTTC. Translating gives CASSEGTGGHEQYF.

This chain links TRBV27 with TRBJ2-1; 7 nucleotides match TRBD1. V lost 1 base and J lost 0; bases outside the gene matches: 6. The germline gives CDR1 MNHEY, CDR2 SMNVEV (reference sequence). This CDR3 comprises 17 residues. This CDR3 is CASSLWGRGSSYNEQFF. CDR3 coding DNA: TGTGCCAGCAGTTTATGGGGCAGGGGGAGCTCCTACAATGAGCAGTTCTTC.

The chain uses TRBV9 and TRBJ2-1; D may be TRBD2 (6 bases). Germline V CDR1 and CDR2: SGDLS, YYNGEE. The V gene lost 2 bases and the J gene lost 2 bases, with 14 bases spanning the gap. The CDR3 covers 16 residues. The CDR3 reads CASSVVSRDPYNEQFF. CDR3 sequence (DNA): TGTGCCAGCAGCGTGGTGTCGCGGGATCCCTACAATGAGCAGTTCTTC.

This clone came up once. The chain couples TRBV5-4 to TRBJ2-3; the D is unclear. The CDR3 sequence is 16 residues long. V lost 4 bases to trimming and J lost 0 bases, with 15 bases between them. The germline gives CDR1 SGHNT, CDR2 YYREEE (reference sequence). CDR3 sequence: CASSPPQEVSTDTQYF. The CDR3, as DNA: TGTGCCAGCAGCCCCCCGCAGGAAGTTAGCACAGATACGCAGTATTTT.

The CDR3 loop is CASSLRRLQARRGYTF. The CDR3 DNA follows: TGTGCCAGCAGCTTACGTAGATTACAGGCCCGGCGTGGCTACACCTTC. The chain uses TRBV11-3 and TRBJ1-2; D is perhaps TRBD1 (5 bases). The CDR3 totals 16 residues. The germline CDR1 and CDR2 sequences are SGHNT and YENEEA. The V gene lost 2 bases and the J gene lost 7 bases, with 20 bases spanning the gap.

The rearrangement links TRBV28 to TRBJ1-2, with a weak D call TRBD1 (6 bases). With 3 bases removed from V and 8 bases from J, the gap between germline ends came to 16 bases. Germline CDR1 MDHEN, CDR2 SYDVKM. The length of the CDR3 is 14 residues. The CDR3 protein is CASSFSTGFLGYTF. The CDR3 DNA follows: TGTGCCAGCAGTTTTTCTACAGGGTTCTTGGGCTACACCTTC.

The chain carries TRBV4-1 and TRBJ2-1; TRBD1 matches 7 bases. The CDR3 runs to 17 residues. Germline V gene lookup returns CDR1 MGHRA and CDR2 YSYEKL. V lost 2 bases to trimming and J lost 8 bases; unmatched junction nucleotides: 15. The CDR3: CASSQPFAGTEIDEQFF. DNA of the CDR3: TGCGCCAGCAGCCAACCCTTCGCCGGGACAGAAATTGATGAGCAGTTCTTC.

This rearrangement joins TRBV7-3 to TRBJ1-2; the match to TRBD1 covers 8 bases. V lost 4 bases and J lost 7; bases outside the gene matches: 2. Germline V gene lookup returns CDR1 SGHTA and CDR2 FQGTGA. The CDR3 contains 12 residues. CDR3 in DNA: TGTGCCAGCAGCTCCGGGACAGGTGGCTACACCTTC. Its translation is CASSSGTGGYTF.

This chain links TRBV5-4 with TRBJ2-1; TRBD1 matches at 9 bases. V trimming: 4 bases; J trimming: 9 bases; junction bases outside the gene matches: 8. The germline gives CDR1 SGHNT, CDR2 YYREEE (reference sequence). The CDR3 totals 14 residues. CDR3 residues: CASSLGQGIGEQFF. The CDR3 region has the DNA TGTGCCAGCAGCCTCGGACAGGGGATCGGTGAGCAGTTCTTC.

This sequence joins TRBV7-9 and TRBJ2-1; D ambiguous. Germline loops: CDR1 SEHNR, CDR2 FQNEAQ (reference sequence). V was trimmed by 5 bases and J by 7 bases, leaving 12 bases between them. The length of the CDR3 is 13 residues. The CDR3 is CASSPPSGNEQFF. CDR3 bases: TGTGCCAGCAGCCCCCCTTCGGGTAATGAGCAGTTCTTC.

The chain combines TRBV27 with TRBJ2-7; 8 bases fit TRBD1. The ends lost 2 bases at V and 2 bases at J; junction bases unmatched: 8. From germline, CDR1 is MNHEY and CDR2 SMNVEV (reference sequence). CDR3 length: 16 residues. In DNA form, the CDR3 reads TGTGCCAGCAGTTTAAGACAGGGGTTTGTAACCTACGAGCAGTACTTC. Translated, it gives CASSLRQGFVTYEQYF.

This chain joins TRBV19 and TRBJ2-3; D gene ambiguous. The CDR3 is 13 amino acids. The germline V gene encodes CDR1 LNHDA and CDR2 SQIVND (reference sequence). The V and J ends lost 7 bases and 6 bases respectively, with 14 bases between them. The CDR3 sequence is CASNHQAADTQYF. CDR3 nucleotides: TGTGCCAGTAACCATCAGGCTGCGGATACGCAGTATTTT.

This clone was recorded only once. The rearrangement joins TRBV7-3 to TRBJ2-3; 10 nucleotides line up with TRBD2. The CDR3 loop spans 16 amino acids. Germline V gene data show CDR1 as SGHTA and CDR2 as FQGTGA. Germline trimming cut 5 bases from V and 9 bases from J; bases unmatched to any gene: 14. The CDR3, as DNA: TGTGCCAGCAGCCCCCCTGGGGCTAGCGGGAGAAAGACGCAGTATTTT. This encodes CASSPPGASGRKTQYF.

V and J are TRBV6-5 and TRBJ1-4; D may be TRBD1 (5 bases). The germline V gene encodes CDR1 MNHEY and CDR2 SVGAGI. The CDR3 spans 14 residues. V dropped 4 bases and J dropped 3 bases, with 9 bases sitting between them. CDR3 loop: CASSWGTSNEKLFF. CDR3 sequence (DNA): TGTGCCAGCAGTTGGGGGACTTCTAATGAAAAACTGTTTTTT.

The CDR3: CASSASGSGEQFF. For the CDR3, the DNA is TGTGCCAGCAGTGCGAGCGGGAGTGGTGAGCAGTTCTTC. The chain combines TRBV6-1 with TRBJ2-1, with TRBD2 identical over 8 bases. The CDR3 extends over 13 amino acids. With 4 bases clipped from V and 9 bases from J, the junction kept 5 bases outside the gene matches. Germline CDR1 is MNHNS and CDR2 is SASEGT.

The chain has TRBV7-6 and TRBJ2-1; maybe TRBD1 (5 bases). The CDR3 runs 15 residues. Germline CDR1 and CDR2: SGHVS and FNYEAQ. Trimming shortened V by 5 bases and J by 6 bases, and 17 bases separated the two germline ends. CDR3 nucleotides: TGTGCCAGCAGCCCGACCAGGGTGTTCTCCAATGAGCAGTTCTTC. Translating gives CASSPTRVFSNEQFF.

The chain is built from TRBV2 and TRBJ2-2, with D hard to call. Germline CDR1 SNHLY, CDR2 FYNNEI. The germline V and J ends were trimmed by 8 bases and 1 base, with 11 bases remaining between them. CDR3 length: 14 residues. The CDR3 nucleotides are TGTGCCAGCTCCCAGTCGGGGAACACCGGGGAGCTGTTTTTT. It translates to CASSQSGNTGELFF.

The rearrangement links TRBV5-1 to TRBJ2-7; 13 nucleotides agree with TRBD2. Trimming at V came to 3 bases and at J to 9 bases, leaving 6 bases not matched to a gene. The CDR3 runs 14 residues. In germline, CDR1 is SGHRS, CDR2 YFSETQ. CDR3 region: CASSSGTSGIVQYF. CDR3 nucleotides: TGCGCCAGCAGCTCCGGGACTAGCGGGATAGTGCAGTACTTC.

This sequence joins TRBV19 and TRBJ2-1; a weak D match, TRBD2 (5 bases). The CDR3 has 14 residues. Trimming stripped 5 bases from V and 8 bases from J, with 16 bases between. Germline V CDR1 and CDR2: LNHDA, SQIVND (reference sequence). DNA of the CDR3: TGTGCCAGTAGTTTAACGGGAAGGAGCTATGAGCAGTTCTTC. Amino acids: CASSLTGRSYEQFF.

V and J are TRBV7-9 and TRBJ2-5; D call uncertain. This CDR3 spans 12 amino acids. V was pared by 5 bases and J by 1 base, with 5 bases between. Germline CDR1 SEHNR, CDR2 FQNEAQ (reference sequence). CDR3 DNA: TGTGCCAGCAGCCGGGTCCAAGAGACCCAGTACTTC. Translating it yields CASSRVQETQYF.

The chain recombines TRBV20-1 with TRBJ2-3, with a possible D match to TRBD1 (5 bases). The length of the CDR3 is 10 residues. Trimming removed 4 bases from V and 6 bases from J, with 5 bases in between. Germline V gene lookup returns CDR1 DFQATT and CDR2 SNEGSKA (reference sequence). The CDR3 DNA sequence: TGCAGTGCTACAGGGGATACGCAGTATTTT. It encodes CSATGDTQYF.

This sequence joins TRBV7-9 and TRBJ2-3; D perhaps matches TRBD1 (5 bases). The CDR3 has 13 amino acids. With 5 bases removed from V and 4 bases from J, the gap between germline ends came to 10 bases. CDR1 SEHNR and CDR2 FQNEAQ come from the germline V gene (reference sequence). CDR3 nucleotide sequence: TGTGCCAGCAGCGGAAGGGGCCCAGATACGCAGTATTTT. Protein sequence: CASSGRGPDTQYF.

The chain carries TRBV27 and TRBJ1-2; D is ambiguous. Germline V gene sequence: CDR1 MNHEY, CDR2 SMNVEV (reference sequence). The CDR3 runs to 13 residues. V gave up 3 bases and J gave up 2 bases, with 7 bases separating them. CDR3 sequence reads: CASSLVGNYGYTF. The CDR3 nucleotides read TGTGCCAGCAGTTTGGTCGGGAACTATGGCTACACCTTC.

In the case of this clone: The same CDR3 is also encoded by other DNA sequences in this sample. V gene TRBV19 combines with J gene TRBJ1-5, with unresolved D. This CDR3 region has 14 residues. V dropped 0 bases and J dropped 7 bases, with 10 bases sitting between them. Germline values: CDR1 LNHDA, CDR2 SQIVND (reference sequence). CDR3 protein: CASSIDRGGQPQHF. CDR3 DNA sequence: TGTGCCAGTAGTATAGATCGGGGAGGACAGCCCCAGCATTTT.

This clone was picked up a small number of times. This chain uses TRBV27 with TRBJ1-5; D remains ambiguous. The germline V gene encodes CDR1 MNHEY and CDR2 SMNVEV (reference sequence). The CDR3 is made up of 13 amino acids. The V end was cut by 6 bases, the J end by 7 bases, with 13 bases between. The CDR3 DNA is TGTGCCAGCAGGGGAACGGGAAGGCAGCCCCAGCATTTT. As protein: CASRGTGRQPQHF.

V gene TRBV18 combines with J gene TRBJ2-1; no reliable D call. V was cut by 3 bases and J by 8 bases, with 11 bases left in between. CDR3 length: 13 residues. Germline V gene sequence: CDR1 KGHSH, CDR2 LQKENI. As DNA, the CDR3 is TGTGCCAGCTCACCGTCCGCGTATTATGAGCAGTTCTTC. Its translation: CASSPSAYYEQFF.

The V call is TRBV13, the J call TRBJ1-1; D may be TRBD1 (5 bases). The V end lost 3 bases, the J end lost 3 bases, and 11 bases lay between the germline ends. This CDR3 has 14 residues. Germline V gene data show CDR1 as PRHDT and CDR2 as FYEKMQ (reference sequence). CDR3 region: CASSFGGSDTEAFF. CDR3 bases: TGTGCCAGCAGCTTCGGGGGGTCGGACACTGAAGCTTTCTTT. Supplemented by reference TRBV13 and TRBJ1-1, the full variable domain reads AAGVIQSPRHLIKEKRETATLKCYPIPRHDTVYWYQQGPGQDPQFLISFYEKMQSDKGSIPDRFSAQQFSDYHSELNMSSLELGDSALYFCASSFGGSDTEAFFGQGTRLTVV.

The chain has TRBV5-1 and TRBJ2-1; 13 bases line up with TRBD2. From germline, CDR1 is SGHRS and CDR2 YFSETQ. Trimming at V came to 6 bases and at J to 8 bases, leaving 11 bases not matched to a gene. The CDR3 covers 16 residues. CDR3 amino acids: CASTQRGLAGVDEQFF. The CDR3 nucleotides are TGCGCCAGCACCCAACGCGGACTAGCGGGAGTGGATGAGCAGTTCTTC. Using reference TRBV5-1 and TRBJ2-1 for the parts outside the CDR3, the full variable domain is KAGVTQTPRYLIKTRGQQVTLSCSPISGHRSVSWYQQTPGQGLQFLFEYFSETQRNKGNFPGRFSGRQFSNSRSEMNVSTLELGDSALYLCASTQRGLAGVDEQFFGPGTRLTVL.

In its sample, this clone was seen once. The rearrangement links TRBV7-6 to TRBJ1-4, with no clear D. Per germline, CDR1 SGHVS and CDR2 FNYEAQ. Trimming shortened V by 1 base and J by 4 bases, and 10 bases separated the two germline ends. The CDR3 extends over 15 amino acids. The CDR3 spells CASSLDTSDNEKLFF. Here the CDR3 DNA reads TGTGCCAGCAGCTTAGATACGTCAGATAATGAAAAACTGTTTTTT.

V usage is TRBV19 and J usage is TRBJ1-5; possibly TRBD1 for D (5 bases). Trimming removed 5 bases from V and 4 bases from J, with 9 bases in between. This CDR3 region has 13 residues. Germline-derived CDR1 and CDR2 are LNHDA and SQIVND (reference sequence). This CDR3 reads CASSRTPNQPQHF. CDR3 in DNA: TGTGCCAGTAGTCGGACACCAAATCAGCCCCAGCATTTT.

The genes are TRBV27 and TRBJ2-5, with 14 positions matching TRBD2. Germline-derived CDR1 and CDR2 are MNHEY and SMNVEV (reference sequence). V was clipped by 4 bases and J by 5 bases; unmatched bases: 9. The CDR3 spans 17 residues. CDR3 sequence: CASSSTSGRALGETQYF. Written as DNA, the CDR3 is TGTGCCAGCAGTTCGACTAGCGGGAGGGCCTTGGGGGAGACCCAGTACTTC.

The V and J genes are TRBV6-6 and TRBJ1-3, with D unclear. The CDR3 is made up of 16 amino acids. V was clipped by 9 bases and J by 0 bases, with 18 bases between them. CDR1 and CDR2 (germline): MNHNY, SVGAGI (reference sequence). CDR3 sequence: CASHLSTTVSGNTIYF. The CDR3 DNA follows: TGTGCCAGTCACCTCTCCACCACAGTCTCTGGAAACACCATATATTTT.